This T cell receptor beta chain was profiled in a study of Ad26.COV2.S vaccination and SARS-CoV-2 variants. Study background: The study gave Ad26.COV2.S intramuscularly, once or twice 56 days apart. Study-level points and caveats: In vaccinated individuals, spike-specific CD8+ and CD4+ T cell responses reportedly displayed substantial breadth.

This clone occurred a few times. Antigen: not known. Sequenced by immunoSEQ multiplex PCR; TCRdb stores in-frame clones only, minus some. Of 380,000 or so clones listed, roughly 85% are singletons. Treatment of the sample: 15 to 20 received Ad26.COV2.S at low or high dose, single or two shots; a few received placebo; per-sample allocation not given. Sample collection was performed on day 63 after the first vaccine or placebo injection. Trimming removed 7 bases at V and 3 bases at J, with 25 bases between. This CDR3 has 17 residues. This TCR derives from a person aged 18 to 59 who received the Ad26.COV2.S COVID-19 vaccine or a placebo. The rearrangement uses TRBV5-3 and TRBJ1-2, with D hard to call. TRBV5-3 is identified as an open reading frame with a role that is uncertain. Specimen: peripheral blood, collected in a trial of Ad26.COV2.S vaccine versus placebo. The CDR3 region is CARSHRENWKEYYGYTF. The CDR3 region has the DNA TGTGCCAGATCGCACCGGGAAAACTGGAAGGAGTACTATGGCTACACCTTC.